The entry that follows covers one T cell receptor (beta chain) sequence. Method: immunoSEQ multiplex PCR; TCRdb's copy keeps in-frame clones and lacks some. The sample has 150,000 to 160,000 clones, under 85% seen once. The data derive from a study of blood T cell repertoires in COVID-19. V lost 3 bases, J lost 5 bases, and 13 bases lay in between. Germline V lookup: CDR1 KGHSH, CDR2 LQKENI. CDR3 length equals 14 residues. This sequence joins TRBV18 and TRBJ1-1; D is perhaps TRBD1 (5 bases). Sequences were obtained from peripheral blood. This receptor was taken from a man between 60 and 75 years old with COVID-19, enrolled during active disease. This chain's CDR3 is CASSPLGRETEAFF. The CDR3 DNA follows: TGTGCCAGCTCACCGCTGGGGCGAGAGACTGAAGCTTTCTTT.